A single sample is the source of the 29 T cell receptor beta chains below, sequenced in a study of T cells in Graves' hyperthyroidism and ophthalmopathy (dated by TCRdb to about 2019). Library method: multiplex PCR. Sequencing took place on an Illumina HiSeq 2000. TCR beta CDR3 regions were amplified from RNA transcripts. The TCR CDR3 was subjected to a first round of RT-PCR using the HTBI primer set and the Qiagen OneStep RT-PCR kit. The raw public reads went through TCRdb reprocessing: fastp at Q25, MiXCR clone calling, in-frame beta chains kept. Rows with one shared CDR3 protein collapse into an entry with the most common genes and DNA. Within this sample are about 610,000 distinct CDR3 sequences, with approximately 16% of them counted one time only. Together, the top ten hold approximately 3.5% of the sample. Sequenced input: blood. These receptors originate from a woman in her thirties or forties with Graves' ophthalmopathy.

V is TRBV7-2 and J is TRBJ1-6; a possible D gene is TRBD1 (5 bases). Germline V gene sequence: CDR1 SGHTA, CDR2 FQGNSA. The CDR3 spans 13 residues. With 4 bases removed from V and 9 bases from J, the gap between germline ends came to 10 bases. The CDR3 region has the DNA TGTGCCAGCAGCTGGGACTACGCTTCACCCCTCCACTTT. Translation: CASSWDYASPLHF.

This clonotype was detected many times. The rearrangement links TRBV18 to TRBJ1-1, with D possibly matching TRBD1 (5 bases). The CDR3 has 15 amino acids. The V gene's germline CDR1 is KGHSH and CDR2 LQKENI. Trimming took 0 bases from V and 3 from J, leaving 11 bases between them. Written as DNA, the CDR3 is TGTGCCAGCTCACCACCGGGTTTGACAGACACTGAAGCTTTCTTT. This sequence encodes CASSPPGLTDTEAFF. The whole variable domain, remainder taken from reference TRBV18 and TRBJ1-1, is NAGVMQNPRHLVRRRGQEARLRCSPMKGHSHVYWYRQLPEEGLKFMVYLQKENIIDESGMPKERFSAEFPKEGPSILRIQQVVRGDSAAYFCASSPPGLTDTEAFFGQGTRLTVV.

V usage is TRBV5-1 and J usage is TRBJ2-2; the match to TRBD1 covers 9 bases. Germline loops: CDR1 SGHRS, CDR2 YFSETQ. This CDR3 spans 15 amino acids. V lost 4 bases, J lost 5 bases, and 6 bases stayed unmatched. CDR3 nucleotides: TGCGCCAGCAGCGCTATACAGGGGGCTACCGGGGAGCTGTTTTTT. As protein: CASSAIQGATGELFF.

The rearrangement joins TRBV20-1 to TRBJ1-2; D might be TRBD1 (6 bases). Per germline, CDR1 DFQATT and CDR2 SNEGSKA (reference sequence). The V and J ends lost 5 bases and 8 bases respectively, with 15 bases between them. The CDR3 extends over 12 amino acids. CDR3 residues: CSAESGVYGYTF. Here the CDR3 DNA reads TGCAGTGCTGAATCAGGGGTATACGGCTACACCTTC.

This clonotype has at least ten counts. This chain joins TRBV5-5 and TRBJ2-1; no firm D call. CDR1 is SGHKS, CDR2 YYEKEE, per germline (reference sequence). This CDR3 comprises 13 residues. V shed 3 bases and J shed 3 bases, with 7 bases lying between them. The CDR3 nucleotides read TGTGCCAGCAGCTCTCCCTACTACAATGAGCAGTTCTTC. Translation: CASSSPYYNEQFF.

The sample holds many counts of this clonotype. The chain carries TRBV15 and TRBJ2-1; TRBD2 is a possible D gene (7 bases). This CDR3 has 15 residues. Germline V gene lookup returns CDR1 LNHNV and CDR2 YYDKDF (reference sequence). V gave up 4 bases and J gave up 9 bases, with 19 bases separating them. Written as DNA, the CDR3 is TGTGCCACCAGCAATCGAAGGGGGGGCCGTATTGAGCAGTTCTTC. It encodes CATSNRRGGRIEQFF.

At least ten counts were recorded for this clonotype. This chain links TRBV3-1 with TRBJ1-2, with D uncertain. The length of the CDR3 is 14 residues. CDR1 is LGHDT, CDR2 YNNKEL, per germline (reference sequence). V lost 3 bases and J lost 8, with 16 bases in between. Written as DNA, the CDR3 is TGTGCCAGCAGCCAGGGTTTCAAGGTGTGGGGCTACACCTTC. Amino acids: CASSQGFKVWGYTF. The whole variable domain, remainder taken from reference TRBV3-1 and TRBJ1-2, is DTAVSQTPKYLVTQMGNDKSIKCEQNLGHDTMYWYKQDSKKFLKIMFSYNNKELIINETVPNRFSPKSPDKAHLNLHINSLELGDSAVYFCASSQGFKVWGYTFGSGTRLTVV.

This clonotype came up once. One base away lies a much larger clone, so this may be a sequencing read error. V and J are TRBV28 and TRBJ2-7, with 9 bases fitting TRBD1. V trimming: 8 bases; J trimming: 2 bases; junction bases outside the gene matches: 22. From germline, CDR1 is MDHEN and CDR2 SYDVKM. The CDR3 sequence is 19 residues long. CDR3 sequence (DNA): TGTGCCAGCGGTCACAACACCCCGGGACAGGGAGTTTTGGCCTACGAGCAGTACTTC. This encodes CASGHNTPGQGVLAYEQYF.

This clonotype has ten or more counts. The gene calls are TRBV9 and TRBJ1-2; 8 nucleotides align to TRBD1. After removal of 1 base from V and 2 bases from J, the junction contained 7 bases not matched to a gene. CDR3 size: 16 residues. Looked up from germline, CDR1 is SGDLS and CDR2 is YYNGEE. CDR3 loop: CASSVSTGDFNYGYTF. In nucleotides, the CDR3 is TGTGCCAGCAGCGTATCGACAGGGGACTTCAACTATGGCTACACCTTC.

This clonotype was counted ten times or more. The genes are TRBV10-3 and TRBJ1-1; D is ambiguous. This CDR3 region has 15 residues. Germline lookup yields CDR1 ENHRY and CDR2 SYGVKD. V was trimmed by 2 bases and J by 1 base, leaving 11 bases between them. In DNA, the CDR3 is TGTGCCATCAGTGAGAGAGCCGACTCGAACACTGAAGCTTTCTTT. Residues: CAISERADSNTEAFF.

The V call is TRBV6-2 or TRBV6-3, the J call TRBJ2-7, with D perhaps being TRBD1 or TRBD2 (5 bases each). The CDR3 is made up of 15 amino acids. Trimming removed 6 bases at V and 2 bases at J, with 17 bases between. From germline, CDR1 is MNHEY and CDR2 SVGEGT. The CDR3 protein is CASRPGIGAAYEQYF. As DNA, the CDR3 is TGTGCCAGCAGACCCGGGATAGGGGCTGCCTACGAGCAGTACTTC.

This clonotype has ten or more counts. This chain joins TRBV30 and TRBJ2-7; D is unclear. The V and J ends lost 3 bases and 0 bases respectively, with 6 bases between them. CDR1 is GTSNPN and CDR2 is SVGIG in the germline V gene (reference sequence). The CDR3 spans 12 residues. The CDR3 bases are TGTGCCTGGAGGACCAACTCCTACGAGCAGTACTTC. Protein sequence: CAWRTNSYEQYF.

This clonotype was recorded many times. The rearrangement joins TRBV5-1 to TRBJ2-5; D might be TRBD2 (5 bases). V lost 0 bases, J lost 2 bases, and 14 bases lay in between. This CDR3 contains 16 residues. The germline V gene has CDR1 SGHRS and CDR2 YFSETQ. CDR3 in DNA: TGCGCCAGCAGCTTGGGGGCGGGCCTCCTACAAGAGACCCAGTACTTC. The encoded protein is CASSLGAGLLQETQYF.

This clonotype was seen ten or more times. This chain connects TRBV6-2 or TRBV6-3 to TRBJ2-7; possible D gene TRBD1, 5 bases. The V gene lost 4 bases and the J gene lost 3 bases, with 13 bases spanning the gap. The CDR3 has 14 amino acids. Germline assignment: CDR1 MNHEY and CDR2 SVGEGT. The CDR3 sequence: CASSFGRGYYEQYF. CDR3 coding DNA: TGTGCCAGCAGTTTCGGAAGGGGCTACTACGAGCAGTACTTC.

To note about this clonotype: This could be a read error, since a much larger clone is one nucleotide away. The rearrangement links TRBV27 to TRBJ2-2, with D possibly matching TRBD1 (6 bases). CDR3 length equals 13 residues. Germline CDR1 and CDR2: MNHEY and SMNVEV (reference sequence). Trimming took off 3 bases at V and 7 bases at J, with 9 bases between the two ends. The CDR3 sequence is CASSFQGIGELFF. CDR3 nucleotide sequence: TGTGCCAGCAGTTTTCAGGGGATCGGGGAGCTGTTTTTT.

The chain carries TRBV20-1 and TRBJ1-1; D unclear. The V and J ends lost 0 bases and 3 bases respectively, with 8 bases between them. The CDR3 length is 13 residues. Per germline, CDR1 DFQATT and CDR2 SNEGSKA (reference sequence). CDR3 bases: TGCAGTGCTAGAGAGAGGTCGTACACTGAAGCTTTCTTT. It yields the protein CSARERSYTEAFF.

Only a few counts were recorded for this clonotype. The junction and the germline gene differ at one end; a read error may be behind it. The CDR3 coding sequence is TGTGCCAGCAGTGAGGGCGGGGCACATTACAATGGGCAGTTCTTC. Its translation is CASSEGGAHYNGQFF. V gene TRBV6-1 combines with J gene TRBJ2-1, with D possibly TRBD2 on 6 matching bases. This CDR3 has 15 amino acids. Germline V lookup: CDR1 MNHNS, CDR2 SASEGT.

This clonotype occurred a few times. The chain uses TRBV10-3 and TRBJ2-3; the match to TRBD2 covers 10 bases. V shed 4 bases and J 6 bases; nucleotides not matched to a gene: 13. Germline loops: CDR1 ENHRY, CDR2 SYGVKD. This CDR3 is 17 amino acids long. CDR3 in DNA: TGTGCCATCAGTGTGGGACTACAGCGGGGGGGCCGTGATACGCAGTATTTT. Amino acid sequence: CAISVGLQRGGRDTQYF.

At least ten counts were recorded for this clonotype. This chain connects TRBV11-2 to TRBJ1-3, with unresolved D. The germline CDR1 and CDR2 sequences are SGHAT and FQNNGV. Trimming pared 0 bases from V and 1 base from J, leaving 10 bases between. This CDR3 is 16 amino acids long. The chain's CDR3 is CASSLERQPSGNTIYF. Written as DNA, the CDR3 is TGTGCCAGCAGCTTAGAGCGCCAGCCTTCTGGAAACACCATATATTTT.

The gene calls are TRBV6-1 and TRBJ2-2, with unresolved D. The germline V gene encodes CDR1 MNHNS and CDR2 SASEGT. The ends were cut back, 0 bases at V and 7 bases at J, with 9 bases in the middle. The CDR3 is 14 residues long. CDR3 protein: CASSEARNFGELFF. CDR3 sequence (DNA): TGTGCCAGCAGTGAAGCTCGGAATTTCGGGGAGCTGTTTTTT.

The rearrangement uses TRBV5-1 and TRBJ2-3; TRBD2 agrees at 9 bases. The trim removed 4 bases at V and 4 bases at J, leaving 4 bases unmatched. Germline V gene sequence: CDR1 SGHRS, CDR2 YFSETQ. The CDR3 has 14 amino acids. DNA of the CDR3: TGCGCCAGCAGCAGGACTAGCGAGGCAGATACGCAGTATTTT. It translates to CASSRTSEADTQYF. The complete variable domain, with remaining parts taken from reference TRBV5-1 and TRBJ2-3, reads KAGVTQTPRYLIKTRGQQVTLSCSPISGHRSVSWYQQTPGQGLQFLFEYFSETQRNKGNFPGRFSGRQFSNSRSEMNVSTLELGDSALYLCASSRTSEADTQYFGPGTRLTVL.

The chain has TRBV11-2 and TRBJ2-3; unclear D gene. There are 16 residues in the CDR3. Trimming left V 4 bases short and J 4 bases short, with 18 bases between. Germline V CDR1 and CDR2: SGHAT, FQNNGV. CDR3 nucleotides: TGTGCCAGCAGCTCGAGGAGAGGTGTTTTCGCAGATACGCAGTATTTT. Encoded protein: CASSSRRGVFADTQYF.

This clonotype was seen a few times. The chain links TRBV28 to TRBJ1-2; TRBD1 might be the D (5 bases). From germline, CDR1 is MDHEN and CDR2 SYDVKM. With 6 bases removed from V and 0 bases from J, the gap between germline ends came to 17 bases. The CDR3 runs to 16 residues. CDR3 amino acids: CASRSTGTQANYGYTF. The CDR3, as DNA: TGTGCCAGCAGATCGACCGGGACGCAGGCTAACTATGGCTACACCTTC.

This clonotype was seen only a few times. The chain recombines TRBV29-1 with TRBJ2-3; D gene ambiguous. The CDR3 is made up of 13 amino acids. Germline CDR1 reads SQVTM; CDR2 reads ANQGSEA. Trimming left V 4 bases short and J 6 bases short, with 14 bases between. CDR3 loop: CSVGGFGWDTQYF. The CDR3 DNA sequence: TGCAGCGTTGGGGGTTTTGGTTGGGATACGCAGTATTTT.

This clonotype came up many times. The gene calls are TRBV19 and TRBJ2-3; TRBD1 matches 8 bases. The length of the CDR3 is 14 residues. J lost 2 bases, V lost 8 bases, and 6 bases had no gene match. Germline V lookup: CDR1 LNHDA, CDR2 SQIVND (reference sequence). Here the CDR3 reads CASADRGTTDTQYF. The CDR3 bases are TGTGCCAGTGCAGACAGGGGAACCACAGATACGCAGTATTTT.

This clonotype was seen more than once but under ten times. CDR3 protein: CASSLESNSPLHF. CDR3 bases: TGTGCCAGCAGCTTGGAGAGCAATTCACCCCTCCACTTT. The chain recombines TRBV7-9 with TRBJ1-6; D gene uncertain. The CDR3 contains 13 residues. Looked up from germline, CDR1 is SEHNR and CDR2 is FQNEAQ (reference sequence). V was clipped by 3 bases and J by 7 bases, with 7 bases between them.

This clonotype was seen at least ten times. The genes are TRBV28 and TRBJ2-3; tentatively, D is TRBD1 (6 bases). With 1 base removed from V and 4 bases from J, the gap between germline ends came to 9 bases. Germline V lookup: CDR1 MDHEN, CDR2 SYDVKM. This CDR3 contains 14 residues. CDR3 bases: TGTGCCAGCAGTTTATTACCAGGGGCAGATACGCAGTATTTT. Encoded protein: CASSLLPGADTQYF. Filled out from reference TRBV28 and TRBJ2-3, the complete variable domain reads DVKVTQSSRYLVKRTGEKVFLECVQDMDHENMFWYRQDPGLGLRLIYFSYDVKMKEKGDIPEGYSVSREKKERFSLILESASTNQTSMYLCASSLLPGADTQYFGPGTRLTVL.

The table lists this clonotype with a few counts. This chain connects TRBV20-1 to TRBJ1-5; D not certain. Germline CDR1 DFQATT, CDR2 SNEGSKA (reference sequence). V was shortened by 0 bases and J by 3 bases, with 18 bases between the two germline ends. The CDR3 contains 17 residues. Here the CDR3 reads CSARDERAIGINQPQHF. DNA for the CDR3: TGCAGTGCTAGAGATGAGAGGGCCATCGGGATCAATCAGCCCCAGCATTTT.

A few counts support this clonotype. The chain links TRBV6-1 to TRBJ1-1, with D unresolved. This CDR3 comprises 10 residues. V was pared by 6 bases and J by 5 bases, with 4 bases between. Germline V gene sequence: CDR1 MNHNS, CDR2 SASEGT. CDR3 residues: CASSATEAFF. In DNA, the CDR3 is TGTGCCAGCAGCGCAACTGAAGCTTTCTTT.